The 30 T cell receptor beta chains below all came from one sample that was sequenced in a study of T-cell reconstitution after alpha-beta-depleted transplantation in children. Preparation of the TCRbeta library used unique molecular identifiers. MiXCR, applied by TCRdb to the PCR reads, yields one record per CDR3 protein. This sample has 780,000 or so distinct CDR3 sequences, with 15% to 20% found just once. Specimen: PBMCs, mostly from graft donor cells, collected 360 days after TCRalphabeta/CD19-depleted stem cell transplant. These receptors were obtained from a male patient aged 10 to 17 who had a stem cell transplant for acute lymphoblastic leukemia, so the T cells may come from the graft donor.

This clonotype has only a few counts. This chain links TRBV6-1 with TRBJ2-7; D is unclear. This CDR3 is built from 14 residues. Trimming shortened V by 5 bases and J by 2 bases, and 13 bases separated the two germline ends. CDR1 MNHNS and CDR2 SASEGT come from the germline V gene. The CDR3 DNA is TGTGCCAGCAGTCTCCGCGCGGTTCCCTACGAGCAGTACTTC. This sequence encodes CASSLRAVPYEQYF.

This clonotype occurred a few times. The DNA for the CDR3 is TGTGCCAGCAGCTTAGTTGCGGGCCTGCTCCTCACAGATACGCAGTATTTT. Translated, it gives CASSLVAGLLLTDTQYF. This rearrangement joins TRBV7-2 to TRBJ2-3; TRBD2 might be the D (5 bases). The CDR3 is 17 residues long. CDR1 is SGHTA, CDR2 FQGNSA, per germline. V was trimmed by 1 base and J by 2 bases, leaving 16 bases between them.

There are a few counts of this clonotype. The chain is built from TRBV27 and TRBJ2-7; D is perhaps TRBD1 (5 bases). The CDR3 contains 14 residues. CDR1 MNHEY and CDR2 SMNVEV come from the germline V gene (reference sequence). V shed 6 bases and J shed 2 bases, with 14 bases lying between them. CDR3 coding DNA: TGTGCCAGCAGCCCCCTCCGACAGACCTACGAGCAGTACTTC. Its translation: CASSPLRQTYEQYF.

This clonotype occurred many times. CDR3 residues: CATSRDWGEAFF. The CDR3 region has the DNA TGTGCCACCAGCAGAGATTGGGGTGAAGCTTTCTTT. The genes are TRBV15 and TRBJ1-1; D not certain. V lost 0 bases to trimming and J lost 7 bases, with 6 bases between them. This CDR3 region has 12 residues. In germline, CDR1 is LNHNV, CDR2 YYDKDF (reference sequence).

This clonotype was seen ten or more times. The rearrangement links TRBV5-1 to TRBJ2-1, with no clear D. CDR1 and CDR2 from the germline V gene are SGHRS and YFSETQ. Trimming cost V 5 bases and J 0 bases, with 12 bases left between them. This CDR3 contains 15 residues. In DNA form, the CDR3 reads TGCGCCAGCAGTTTAGTTGAGAGCTCCTACAATGAGCAGTTCTTC. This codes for CASSLVESSYNEQFF.

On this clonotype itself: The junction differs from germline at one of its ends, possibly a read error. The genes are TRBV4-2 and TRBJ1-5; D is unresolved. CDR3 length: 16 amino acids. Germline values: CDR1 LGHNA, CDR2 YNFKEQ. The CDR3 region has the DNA TGTGCCAGCAGTCAAGAGAGAGGTTATAGCAATCAGCCCCAGCATTTT. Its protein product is CASSQERGYSNQPQHF.

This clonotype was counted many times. The CDR3 nucleotides are TGTGCCAGCAGACCGCCCATGTGGAGCAATGAGCAGTTCTTC. Protein sequence: CASRPPMWSNEQFF. The chain employs TRBV12-3 or TRBV12-4 and TRBJ2-1; no firm D call. CDR3 size: 14 residues. Between the trimmed V and J ends, which lost 6 bases and 6 bases, there was a span of 15 bases.

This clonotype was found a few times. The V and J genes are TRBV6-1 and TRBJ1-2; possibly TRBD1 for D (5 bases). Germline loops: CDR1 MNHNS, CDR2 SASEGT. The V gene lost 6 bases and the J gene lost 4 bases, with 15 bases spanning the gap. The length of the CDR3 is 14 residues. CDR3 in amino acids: CASRSQGSFYGYTF. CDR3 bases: TGTGCCAGCAGGTCGCAGGGTTCTTTCTATGGCTACACCTTC.

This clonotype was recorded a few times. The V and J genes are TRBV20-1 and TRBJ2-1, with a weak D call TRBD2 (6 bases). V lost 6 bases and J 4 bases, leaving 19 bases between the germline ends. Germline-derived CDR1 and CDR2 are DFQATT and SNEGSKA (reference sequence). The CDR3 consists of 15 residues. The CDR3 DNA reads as TGCAGTGCAACGGGTGAGACTAGTAAATACAATGAGCAGTTCTTC. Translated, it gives CSATGETSKYNEQFF.

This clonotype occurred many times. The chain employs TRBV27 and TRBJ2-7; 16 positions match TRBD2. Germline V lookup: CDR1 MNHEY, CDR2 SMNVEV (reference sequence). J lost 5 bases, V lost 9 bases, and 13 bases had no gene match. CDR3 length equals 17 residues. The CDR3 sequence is CARRTGTSGRAGHEQYF. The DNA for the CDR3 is TGTGCCAGACGCACCGGGACTAGCGGGAGGGCCGGGCACGAGCAGTACTTC.

The chain's CDR3 is CASSFSLLAGGPTYEQYF. CDR3 sequence (DNA): TGTGCCAGCAGCTTCTCTCTACTAGCGGGAGGGCCCACCTACGAGCAGTACTTC. This chain uses TRBV7-2 with TRBJ2-7; 13 bases are a match to TRBD2. CDR3 length: 18 amino acids. Germline CDR1 SGHTA, CDR2 FQGNSA. The junction had 10 bases not matched to a gene; V was cut back by 3 bases and J by 2 bases. The full variable domain, in which reference TRBV7-2 and TRBJ2-7 provide the parts outside the CDR3, is GAGVSQSPSNKVTEKGKDVELRCDPISGHTALYWYRQSLGQGLEFLIYFQGNSAPDKSGLPSDRFSAERTGGSVSTLTIQRTQQEDSAVYLCASSFSLLAGGPTYEQYFGPGTRLTVT.

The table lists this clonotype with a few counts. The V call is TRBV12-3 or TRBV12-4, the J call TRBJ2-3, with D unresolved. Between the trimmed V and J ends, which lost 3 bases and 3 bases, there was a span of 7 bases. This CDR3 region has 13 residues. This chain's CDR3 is CASSLGETDTQYF. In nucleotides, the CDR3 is TGTGCCAGCAGTTTGGGCGAGACAGATACGCAGTATTTT.

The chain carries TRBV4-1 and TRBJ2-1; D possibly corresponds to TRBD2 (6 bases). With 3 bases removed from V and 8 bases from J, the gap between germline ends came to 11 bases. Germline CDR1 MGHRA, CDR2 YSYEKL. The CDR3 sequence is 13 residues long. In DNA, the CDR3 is TGCGCCAGCAGCCAGGTGGAGGGATATGAGCAGTTCTTC. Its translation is CASSQVEGYEQFF.

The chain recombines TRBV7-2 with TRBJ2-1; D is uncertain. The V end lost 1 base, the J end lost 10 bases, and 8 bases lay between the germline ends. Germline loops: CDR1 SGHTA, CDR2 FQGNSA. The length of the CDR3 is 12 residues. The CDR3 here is CASSLVMREQFF. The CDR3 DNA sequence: TGTGCCAGCAGCTTAGTAATGAGAGAGCAGTTCTTC.

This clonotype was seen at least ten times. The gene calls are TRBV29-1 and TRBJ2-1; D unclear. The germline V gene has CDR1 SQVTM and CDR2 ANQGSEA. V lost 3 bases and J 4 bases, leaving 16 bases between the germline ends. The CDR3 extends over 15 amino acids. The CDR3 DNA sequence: TGCAGCGTTGATAGGAACAGCCCAGTATACAATGAGCAGTTCTTC. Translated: CSVDRNSPVYNEQFF.

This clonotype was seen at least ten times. CDR3 in amino acids: CSVELGQGRRETQYF. The CDR3 bases are TGCAGCGTTGAATTAGGGCAGGGCAGACGAGAGACCCAGTACTTC. The V call is TRBV29-1, the J call TRBJ2-5, with D possibly being TRBD1 (5 bases). Germline-derived CDR1 and CDR2 are SQVTM and ANQGSEA. The CDR3 is 15 residues long. Trimming left V 2 bases short and J 4 bases short, with 17 bases between.

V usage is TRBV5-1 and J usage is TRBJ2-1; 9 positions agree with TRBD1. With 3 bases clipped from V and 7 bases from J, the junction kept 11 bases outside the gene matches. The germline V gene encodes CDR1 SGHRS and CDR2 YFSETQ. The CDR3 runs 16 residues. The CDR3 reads CASSSAAGTGLNEQFF. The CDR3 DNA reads TGCGCCAGCAGCTCCGCCGCCGGGACAGGGCTGAATGAGCAGTTCTTC.

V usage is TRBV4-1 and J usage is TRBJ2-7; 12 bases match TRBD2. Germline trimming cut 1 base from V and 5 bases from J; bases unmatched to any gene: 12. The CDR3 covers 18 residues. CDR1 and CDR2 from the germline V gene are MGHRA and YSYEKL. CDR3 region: CASSQGRETSGGPNEQYF. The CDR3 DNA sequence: TGCGCCAGCAGCCAAGGGCGGGAGACTAGCGGGGGCCCCAACGAGCAGTACTTC.

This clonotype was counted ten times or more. Here the CDR3 reads CASSQGQGFDIQYF. CDR3 bases: TGTGCCAGCAGCCAAGGACAGGGTTTCGACATTCAGTACTTC. The V gene is TRBV3-1, the J gene TRBJ2-4; 7 bases agree with TRBD1. Germline lookup yields CDR1 LGHDT and CDR2 YNNKEL (reference sequence). With V trimmed by 1 base and J by 8 bases, 5 bases remained unmatched. This CDR3 has 14 amino acids.

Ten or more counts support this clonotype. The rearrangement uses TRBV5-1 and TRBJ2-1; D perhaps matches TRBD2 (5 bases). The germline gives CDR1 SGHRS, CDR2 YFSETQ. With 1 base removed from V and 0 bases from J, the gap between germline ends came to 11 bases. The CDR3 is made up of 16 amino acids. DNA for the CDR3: TGCGCCAGCAGCTTGCCGGCGGGTTACTCCTACAATGAGCAGTTCTTC. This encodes CASSLPAGYSYNEQFF.

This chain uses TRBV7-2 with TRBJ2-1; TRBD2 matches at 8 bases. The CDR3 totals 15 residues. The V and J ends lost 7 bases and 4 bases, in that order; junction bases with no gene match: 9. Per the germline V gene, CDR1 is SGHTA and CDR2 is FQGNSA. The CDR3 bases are TGTGCCAGCACCTTGGCGGGACTAGGGTACAATGAGCAGTTCTTC. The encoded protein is CASTLAGLGYNEQFF.

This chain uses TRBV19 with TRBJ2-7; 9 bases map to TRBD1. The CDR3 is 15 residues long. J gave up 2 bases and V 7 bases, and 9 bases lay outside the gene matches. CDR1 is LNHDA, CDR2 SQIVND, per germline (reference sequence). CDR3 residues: CASTGHRDRAYEQYF. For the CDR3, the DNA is TGTGCCAGTACTGGACACCGGGACAGGGCCTACGAGCAGTACTTC. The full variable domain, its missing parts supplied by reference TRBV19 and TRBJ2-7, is DGGITQSPKYLFRKEGQNVTLSCEQNLNHDAMYWYRQDPGQGLRLIYYSQIVNDFQKGDIAEGYSVSREKKESFPLTVTSAQKNPTAFYLCASTGHRDRAYEQYFGPGTRLTVT.

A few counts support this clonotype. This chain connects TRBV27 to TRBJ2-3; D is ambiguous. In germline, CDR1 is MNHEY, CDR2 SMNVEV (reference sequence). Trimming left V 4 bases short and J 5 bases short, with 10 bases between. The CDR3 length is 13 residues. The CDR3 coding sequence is TGTGCCAGCAGTTCCAAAAGTGGAGATACGCAGTATTTT. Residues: CASSSKSGDTQYF.

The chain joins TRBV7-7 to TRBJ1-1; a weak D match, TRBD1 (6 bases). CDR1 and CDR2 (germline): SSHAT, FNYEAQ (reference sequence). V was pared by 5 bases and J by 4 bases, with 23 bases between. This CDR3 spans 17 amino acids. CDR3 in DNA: TGTGCCAGCAGCCCCCGGCCCCGGGGGCGTAGCGGCACTGAAGCTTTCTTT. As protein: CASSPRPRGRSGTEAFF.

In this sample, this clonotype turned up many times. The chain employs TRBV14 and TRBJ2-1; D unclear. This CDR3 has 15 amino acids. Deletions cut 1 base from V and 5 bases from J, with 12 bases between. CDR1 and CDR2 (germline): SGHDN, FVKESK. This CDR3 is CASSQVPTMDNEQFF. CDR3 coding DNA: TGTGCCAGCAGCCAAGTGCCTACCATGGACAATGAGCAGTTCTTC.

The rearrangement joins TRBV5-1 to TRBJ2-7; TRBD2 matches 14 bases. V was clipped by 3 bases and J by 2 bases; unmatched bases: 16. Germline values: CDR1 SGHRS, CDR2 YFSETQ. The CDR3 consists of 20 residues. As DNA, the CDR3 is TGCGCCAGCAGCTCACGAGGACTAGCGGGAGGACGTCTTCTTACCTACGAGCAGTACTTC. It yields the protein CASSSRGLAGGRLLTYEQYF.

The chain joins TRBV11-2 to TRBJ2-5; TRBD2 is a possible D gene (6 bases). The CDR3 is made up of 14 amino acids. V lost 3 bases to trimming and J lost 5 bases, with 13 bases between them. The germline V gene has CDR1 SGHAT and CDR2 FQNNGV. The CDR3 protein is CASSFIGGGETQYF. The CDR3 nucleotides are TGTGCCAGCAGCTTCATAGGAGGAGGGGAGACCCAGTACTTC.

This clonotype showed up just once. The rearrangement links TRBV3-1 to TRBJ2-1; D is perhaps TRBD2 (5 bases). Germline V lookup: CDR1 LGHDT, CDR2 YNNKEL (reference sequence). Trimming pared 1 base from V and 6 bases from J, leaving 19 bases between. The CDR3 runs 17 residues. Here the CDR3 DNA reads TGTGCCAGCAGCCAAGCCAGCGGAAACTTCCTCGGCAATGAGCAGTTCTTC. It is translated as CASSQASGNFLGNEQFF.

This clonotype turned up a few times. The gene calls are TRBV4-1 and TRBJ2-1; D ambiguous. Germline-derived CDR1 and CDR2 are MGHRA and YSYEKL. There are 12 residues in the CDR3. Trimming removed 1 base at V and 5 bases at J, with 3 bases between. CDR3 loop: CASSQVDNEQFF. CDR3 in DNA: TGCGCCAGCAGCCAAGTCGACAATGAGCAGTTCTTC.

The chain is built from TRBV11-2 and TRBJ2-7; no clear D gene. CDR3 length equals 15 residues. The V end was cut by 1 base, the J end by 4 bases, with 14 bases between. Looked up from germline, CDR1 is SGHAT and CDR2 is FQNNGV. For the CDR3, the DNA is TGTGCCAGCAGCTTAGGACCGGGCAAGGGTTACGAGCAGTACTTC. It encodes CASSLGPGKGYEQYF. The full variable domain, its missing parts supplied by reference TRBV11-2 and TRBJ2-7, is EAGVAQSPRYKIIEKRQSVAFWCNPISGHATLYWYQQILGQGPKLLIQFQNNGVVDDSQLPKDRFSAERLKGVDSTLKIQPAKLEDSAVYLCASSLGPGKGYEQYFGPGTRLTVT.